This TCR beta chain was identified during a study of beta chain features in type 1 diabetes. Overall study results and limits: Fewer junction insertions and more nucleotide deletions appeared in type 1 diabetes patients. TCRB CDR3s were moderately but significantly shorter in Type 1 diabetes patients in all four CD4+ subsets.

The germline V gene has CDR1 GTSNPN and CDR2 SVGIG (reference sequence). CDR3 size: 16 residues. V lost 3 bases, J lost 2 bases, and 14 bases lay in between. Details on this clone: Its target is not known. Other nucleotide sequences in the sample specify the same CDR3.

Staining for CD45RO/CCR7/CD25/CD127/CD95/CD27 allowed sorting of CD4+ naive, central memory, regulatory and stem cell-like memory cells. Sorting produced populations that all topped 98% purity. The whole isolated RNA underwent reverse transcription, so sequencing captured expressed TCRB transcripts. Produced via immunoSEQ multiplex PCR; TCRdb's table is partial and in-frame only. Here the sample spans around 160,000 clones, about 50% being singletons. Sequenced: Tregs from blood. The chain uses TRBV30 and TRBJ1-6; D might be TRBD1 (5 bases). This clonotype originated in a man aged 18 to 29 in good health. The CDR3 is CAWSPRGLTYNSPLHF. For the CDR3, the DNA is TGTGCCTGGAGCCCCCGGGGGTTGACCTATAATTCACCCCTCCACTTT.